The clone carrying this T cell receptor beta chain was counted only a few times. This specimen comes from a study of blood T cell repertoires in COVID-19. The germline V gene encodes CDR1 ENHRY and CDR2 SYGVKD. The V gene lost 3 bases and the J gene lost 2 bases, with 10 bases spanning the gap. The CDR3 loop spans 14 amino acids. Using immunoSEQ multiplex PCR, the repertoire was profiled, and TCRdb retains in-frame clones only, with some absent. The sample lists 200,000 to 250,000 clones, 88% occurring once. The clonotype comes from a young man with active or convalescent COVID-19. The sample consisted of peripheral blood. The rearrangement links TRBV10-3 to TRBJ1-2; a possible D gene is TRBD1 (5 bases). The DNA of the CDR3 is TGTGCCATCAGTGACTCTGGGGGGAACTATGGCTACACCTTC. This translates into CAISDSGGNYGYTF.